The 18 T cell receptor beta chains below all came from one sample that was sequenced in a study of shared clonotypes between healthy human individuals. Terminally differentiated effector memory CD45RA+ cells were excluded by CCR7 positive selection of CD45RO-negative cells. Only in-frame clones appear in the TCRdb table, and some are missing; sequencing was by immunoSEQ multiplex PCR. The sample has about 2 million clones, about 95% seen once. Sequences were obtained from naive CD8+ T cells sorted from blood. The receptor source for this set is a man aged 18 to 30 in good health.

As for this clone: One junction end disagrees with the germline gene, perhaps due to a read error. DNA of the CDR3: TGTGCCAGCAGCATAGGGACTAGCGGATACAATGAGCAGTTCTTC. The encoded protein is CASSIGTSGYNEQFF. This chain connects TRBV13 to TRBJ2-1; 11 nucleotides match TRBD2. The CDR3 length is 15 residues. In germline, CDR1 is PRHDT, CDR2 FYEKMQ (reference sequence).

Of note for this clone: The sample carries other DNA sequences with the same CDR3. The genes are TRBV7-9 and TRBJ2-1, with 10 bases that match TRBD2. The ends lost 2 bases at V and 4 bases at J; junction bases unmatched: 2. The CDR3 totals 15 residues. Germline V gene data show CDR1 as SEHNR and CDR2 as FQNEAQ (reference sequence). The CDR3 coding sequence is TGTGCCAGCAGCTTATTAGCGGGAGGATACAATGAGCAGTTCTTC. Its protein product is CASSLLAGGYNEQFF.

The CDR3 nucleotides read TGTGCCAGCAGTTACTCGTTAATGAACACTGAAGCTTTCTTT. Residues: CASSYSLMNTEAFF. This sequence joins TRBV6-6 and TRBJ1-1; no firm D call. This CDR3 has 14 amino acids. Trimming left V 0 bases short and J 0 bases short, with 5 bases between. Germline values: CDR1 MNHNY, CDR2 SVGAGI (reference sequence).

This rearrangement joins TRBV7-2 to TRBJ2-5; no clear D. The V gene lost 2 bases and the J gene lost 1 base, with 11 bases spanning the gap. The CDR3 length is 15 residues. Germline assignment: CDR1 SGHTA and CDR2 FQGNSA. The CDR3 nucleotides read TGTGCCAGCAGCTTATCATACGCAACCCAAGAGACCCAGTACTTC. Translation: CASSLSYATQETQYF.

The chain recombines TRBV27 with TRBJ1-1; possibly TRBD1 for D (5 bases). The CDR3 covers 12 residues. From germline, CDR1 is MNHEY and CDR2 SMNVEV (reference sequence). Trimming left V 8 bases short and J 4 bases short, with 11 bases between. The CDR3 loop reads CASGRRGTEAFF. The CDR3 region has the DNA TGTGCCAGCGGTCGTAGGGGCACTGAAGCTTTCTTT.

V gene TRBV15 combines with J gene TRBJ1-5; tentative D call: TRBD1 (5 bases). Germline-derived CDR1 and CDR2 are LNHNV and YYDKDF (reference sequence). This CDR3 has 13 residues. The V end was cut by 3 bases, the J end by 4 bases, with 7 bases between. CDR3 DNA sequence: TGTGCCACCAGCAGGTCAGGGAATCAGCCCCAGCATTTT. Its translation: CATSRSGNQPQHF.

The chain recombines TRBV10-2 with TRBJ2-7; tentatively, D is TRBD1 or TRBD2 (6 bases each). The germline V gene encodes CDR1 WSHSY and CDR2 SAAADI. V dropped 5 bases and J dropped 5 bases, with 19 bases sitting between them. This CDR3 comprises 15 residues. CDR3 residues: CASSPAGHGPDEQYF. CDR3 nucleotides: TGCGCCAGCAGTCCCGCGGGACACGGACCCGACGAGCAGTACTTC.

The chain combines TRBV9 with TRBJ2-3; tentatively, D is TRBD2 (6 bases). Germline V gives CDR1 SGDLS, CDR2 YYNGEE. This CDR3 spans 17 amino acids. Trimming removed 0 bases from V and 2 bases from J, with 16 bases in between. This chain's CDR3 is CASSVGVMRGNTDTQYF. CDR3 bases: TGTGCCAGCAGCGTAGGGGTAATGCGGGGTAACACAGATACGCAGTATTTT.

The chain carries TRBV5-6 and TRBJ1-2, with 9 bases aligning to TRBD1. Looked up from germline, CDR1 is SGHDT and CDR2 is YYEEEE. The CDR3 spans 16 residues. The V gene end was trimmed by 4 bases and the J gene end by 7 bases; junction bases not matched to a gene: 14. CDR3 DNA: TGTGCCAGCAGCATGGGACCGGGACAGGGTATTGGTGGCTACACCTTC. Translating gives CASSMGPGQGIGGYTF.

Concerning this clone: This specimen includes other DNA sequences encoding the same CDR3. This sequence joins TRBV4-1 and TRBJ2-7, with D unresolved. Germline loops: CDR1 MGHRA, CDR2 YSYEKL. This CDR3 region has 13 residues. V was shortened by 0 bases and J by 4 bases, with 7 bases between the two germline ends. CDR3 region: CASSQEVRYEQYF. The CDR3 DNA reads TGCGCCAGCAGCCAAGAAGTACGTTACGAGCAGTACTTC.

The gene calls are TRBV5-1 and TRBJ2-5; 8 positions agree with TRBD2. From germline, CDR1 is SGHRS and CDR2 YFSETQ. Losses at the gene ends were 4 bases for V and 1 base for J; bases not matched to a gene: 9. The CDR3 totals 16 residues. DNA for the CDR3: TGCGCCAGCAGCCAGACTATAGCGGGGTTCCAAGAGACCCAGTACTTC. Its protein product is CASSQTIAGFQETQYF. Full variable domain (missing parts from reference TRBV5-1 and TRBJ2-5): KAGVTQTPRYLIKTRGQQVTLSCSPISGHRSVSWYQQTPGQGLQFLFEYFSETQRNKGNFPGRFSGRQFSNSRSEMNVSTLELGDSALYLCASSQTIAGFQETQYFGPGTRLLVL.

The CDR3 region is CASSPTRLAPETQYF. As DNA, the CDR3 is TGTGCCAGCAGTCCAACTCGACTAGCACCAGAGACCCAGTACTTC. The chain links TRBV27 to TRBJ2-5, with 7 positions matching TRBD2. J lost 4 bases, V lost 5 bases, and 10 bases had no gene match. This CDR3 comprises 15 residues. Per germline, CDR1 MNHEY and CDR2 SMNVEV (reference sequence).

About this clone: Lacking the conserved final phenylalanine or tryptophan, this CDR3 likely reflects a read error. The DNA is left out, because the CDR3 cannot be placed on it with certainty; the CDR3 is given as TCRdb lists it. The rearrangement joins TRBV28 to TRBJ2-7. The CDR3 spans 13 amino acids, including both terminal residues. Germline CDR1 is MDHEN and CDR2 is SYDVKM. This CDR3 reads CASSLRTRAQALI.

In regard to this clone: The identical CDR3 is also encoded by other nucleotide sequences in the sample. The rearrangement uses TRBV27 and TRBJ2-1; 8 bases align to TRBD2. This CDR3 spans 15 amino acids. In germline, CDR1 is MNHEY, CDR2 SMNVEV (reference sequence). V lost 1 base and J lost 4; bases outside the gene matches: 3. CDR3 sequence: CASSLWAGGYNEQFF. The DNA of the CDR3 is TGTGCCAGCAGTTTATGGGCGGGAGGTTACAATGAGCAGTTCTTC.

The rearrangement uses TRBV4-2 and TRBJ2-1; 7 nucleotides match TRBD2. Germline CDR1 and CDR2: LGHNA and YNFKEQ. The V and J ends lost 0 bases and 0 bases, in that order; junction bases with no gene match: 5. The CDR3 totals 17 residues. The CDR3 region has the DNA TGTGCCAGCAGCCAAGAAAGCGGCGGGAGCTCCTACAATGAGCAGTTCTTC. Its protein is CASSQESGGSSYNEQFF.

The chain employs TRBV6-6 and TRBJ2-3; 7 nucleotides align to TRBD2. The germline gives CDR1 MNHNY, CDR2 SVGAGI (reference sequence). With V trimmed by 5 bases and J by 1 base, 6 bases remained unmatched. CDR3 length: 15 residues. CDR3 sequence (DNA): TGTGCCAGCAGTCTGCTTGGGGGGGGCACAGATACGCAGTATTTT. The encoded protein is CASSLLGGGTDTQYF.

This clone was counted a single time. The chain recombines TRBV6-5 with TRBJ1-4, with TRBD1 as a possible D gene (5 bases). Germline CDR1 reads MNHEY; CDR2 reads SVGAGI. V shed 6 bases and J shed 7 bases, with 12 bases lying between them. CDR3 length: 13 amino acids. The CDR3 reads CASSWGRGEKLFF. In nucleotides, the CDR3 is TGTGCCAGCAGCTGGGGAAGGGGTGAAAAACTGTTTTTT.

V is TRBV27 and J is TRBJ2-6, with D tentatively TRBD2 (6 bases). In germline, CDR1 is MNHEY, CDR2 SMNVEV (reference sequence). V was clipped by 7 bases and J by 2 bases, with 9 bases between them. The CDR3 extends over 14 amino acids. CDR3 residues: CASMTGAGANVLTF. Here the CDR3 DNA reads TGTGCCAGCATGACGGGGGCTGGGGCCAACGTCCTGACTTTC. The entire variable domain, with the rest obtained from reference TRBV27 and TRBJ2-6, is as follows: EAQVTQNPRYLITVTGKKLTVTCSQNMNHEYMSWYRQDPGLGLRQIYYSMNVEVTDKGDVPEGYKVSRKEKRNFPLILESPSPNQTSLYFCASMTGAGANVLTFGAGSRLTVL.